These 24 T cell receptor beta chains were all obtained from the same sample, sequenced in a study of radiation and T cells in renal cell carcinoma (dated by TCRdb to about 2020). Libraries were made using the immunoSEQ multiplex PCR assay. TCRdb retrieved this table from immuneACCESS and kept in-frame rearrangements only. Not all clones are present; in checked studies, unresolved V genes account for under half, and no reason is known for the remainder. The sample table lists about 170,000 clones, roughly 90% of them with a count of one. The ten largest clones capture around 11% of the sample. The time point label on this specimen signifies: blood 4 weeks post-SBRT, at nephrectomy. The treatment or condition label on this specimen signifies: 15 Gy SBRT to primary tumor, nephrectomy 4 weeks later. Sequencing was performed on blood, taken from a patient whose treatment included radiotherapy and nephrectomy. The receptors originated from a woman aged 45 to 65 with renal cell carcinoma.

The rearrangement uses TRBV30 and TRBJ1-6; D is uncertain. Trimming left V 4 bases short and J 6 bases short, with 7 bases between. This CDR3 has 12 residues. Germline values: CDR1 GTSNPN, CDR2 SVGIG (reference sequence). CDR3 in DNA: TGTGCCTGGACTAAGTCTAATTCACCCCTCCACTTT. This translates into CAWTKSNSPLHF.

The V call is TRBV6-5, the J call TRBJ1-2, with a weak D call TRBD1 (6 bases). V lost 10 bases, J lost 9 bases, and 21 bases lay in between. The CDR3 loop spans 13 amino acids. Germline CDR1 and CDR2: MNHEY and SVGAGI. The CDR3 DNA reads as TGTGCCACCCTCGAGTTTACAGGGACGAGCTACACCTTC. Residues: CATLEFTGTSYTF.

This chain joins TRBV27 and TRBJ2-1, with 9 bases that match TRBD2. J lost 8 bases, V lost 2 bases, and 10 bases had no gene match. This CDR3 region has 16 residues. Germline V CDR1 and CDR2: MNHEY, SMNVEV (reference sequence). DNA for the CDR3: TGTGCCAGCAGTTTACCGCCGGGACTAGCTTTCCATGAGCAGTTCTTC. The encoded protein is CASSLPPGLAFHEQFF.

Only one count was recorded for this clone. This chain connects TRBV7-9 to TRBJ1-2; D gene uncertain. Germline V CDR1 and CDR2: SEHNR, FQNEAQ (reference sequence). The V end lost 5 bases, the J end lost 4 bases, and 23 bases lay between the germline ends. This CDR3 contains 17 residues. The CDR3 DNA is TGTGCCAGCAGCCCACGAGGGTCCAGTTACCAAGTCTATGGCTACACCTTC. Encoded protein: CASSPRGSSYQVYGYTF.

CDR3 DNA: TGTGCCAGCAGCTCGCGCCGGGACAGGGGTTACGAGCAGTACTTC. This encodes CASSSRRDRGYEQYF. V usage is TRBV13 and J usage is TRBJ2-7; 10 bases match TRBD1. CDR1 is PRHDT, CDR2 FYEKMQ, per germline (reference sequence). This CDR3 contains 15 residues. J was trimmed by 4 bases and V by 4 bases; bases with no gene match: 7.

As concerns this clone: One junction end disagrees with the germline gene, perhaps due to a read error. The rearrangement links TRBV7-7 to TRBJ2-2; 10 nucleotides line up with TRBD2. Germline CDR1 reads SSHAT; CDR2 reads FNYEAQ (reference sequence). The CDR3 loop spans 17 amino acids. CDR3 in amino acids: CASSLVSRTSGTGELFF. DNA of the CDR3: TGTGCTAGCAGCTTAGTATCCCGGACTAGCGGTACCGGGGAGCTGTTTTTT.

The CDR3 region is CASSLSGDVRETQYF. The CDR3, as DNA: TGCGCCAGCAGCTTATCGGGGGACGTACGGGAGACCCAGTACTTC. The genes are TRBV5-1 and TRBJ2-5, with D perhaps TRBD2 (6 bases). The V end was cut by 2 bases, the J end by 5 bases, with 16 bases between. This CDR3 has 15 amino acids. Germline values: CDR1 SGHRS, CDR2 YFSETQ.

V gene TRBV2 combines with J gene TRBJ1-6, with D uncertain. Per germline, CDR1 SNHLY and CDR2 FYNNEI. Deletions cut 5 bases from V and 7 bases from J, with 12 bases between. The CDR3 runs 14 residues. The CDR3 nucleotides are TGTGCCAGCAGTTCGGTACTTATCAATTCACCCCTCCACTTT. This gives the protein CASSSVLINSPLHF.

The rearrangement uses TRBV11-2 and TRBJ2-5, with D possibly matching TRBD1 (6 bases). V lost 5 bases and J lost 4, with 11 bases in between. This CDR3 has 13 residues. Germline CDR1 is SGHAT and CDR2 is FQNNGV. The CDR3 reads CASSQDRGETQYF. The DNA of the CDR3 is TGTGCCAGCAGCCAGGACAGAGGAGAGACCCAGTACTTC.

The chain uses TRBV5-1 and TRBJ2-6; D not certain. CDR3 size: 16 residues. The V gene lost 0 bases and the J gene lost 0 bases, with 7 bases spanning the gap. Germline CDR1 is SGHRS and CDR2 is YFSETQ. Here the CDR3 DNA reads TGCGCCAGCAGCTTGGTAACCTCCTCTGGGGCCAACGTCCTGACTTTC. This translates into CASSLVTSSGANVLTF.

This chain connects TRBV18 to TRBJ2-1; 7 nucleotides line up with TRBD2. Trimming took 3 bases from V and 1 from J; bases not matched to a gene: 6. Germline V gene lookup returns CDR1 KGHSH and CDR2 LQKENI. This CDR3 region has 16 residues. Here the CDR3 reads CASSPRGGTSYNEQFF. DNA of the CDR3: TGTGCCAGCTCACCCCGCGGGGGTACATCCTACAATGAGCAGTTCTTC.

Notes on this clone: Other DNA sequences in this specimen translate into the identical CDR3. The genes are TRBV7-2 and TRBJ1-5; D is undetermined. With 0 bases removed from V and 4 bases from J, the gap between germline ends came to 7 bases. The CDR3 has 14 amino acids. The germline V gene encodes CDR1 SGHTA and CDR2 FQGNSA. The CDR3 region has the DNA TGTGCCAGCAGCTTAGCGGGATCGAATCAGCCCCAGCATTTT. Its protein is CASSLAGSNQPQHF.

This clone showed up just once. Its ends do not fully match the called genes, so a read error is possible. This CDR3 is also generated by other DNA sequences in the sample. The rearrangement links TRBV25-1 to TRBJ2-2, with D possibly matching TRBD2 (5 bases). The germline gives CDR1 MGHDK, CDR2 SYGVNS. There are 13 residues in the CDR3. For the CDR3, the DNA is TGCGCCAGCAGTGTGAGGGTAACCGGGGAGCTGTTTTTT. Its translation: CASSVRVTGELFF.

A note on this clone: One end of the junction fails to match germline, which may point to a read error. V gene TRBV7-7 combines with J gene TRBJ2-3; D not resolved. CDR1 is SSHAT and CDR2 is FNYEAQ in the germline V gene (reference sequence). The CDR3 length is 14 residues. CDR3 loop: CASSPDGLGDTQYF. The DNA of the CDR3 is TGTGCTAGCAGCCCGGACGGATTAGGAGATACGCAGTATTTT.

This chain links TRBV11-3 with TRBJ2-2; D may match TRBD1 or TRBD2 (5 bases each). The CDR3 has 14 amino acids. Germline CDR1 is SGHNT and CDR2 is YENEEA. V was clipped by 8 bases and J by 2 bases, with 12 bases between them. This CDR3 reads CASRAGTNTGELFF. CDR3 sequence (DNA): TGTGCCAGCCGTGCTGGGACCAACACCGGGGAGCTGTTTTTT.

This chain joins TRBV7-2 and TRBJ2-2, with D unresolved. Trimming shortened V by 4 bases and J by 6 bases, and 9 bases separated the two germline ends. Looked up from germline, CDR1 is SGHTA and CDR2 is FQGNSA. The CDR3 sequence is 13 residues long. Here the CDR3 DNA reads TGTGCCAGCAGCTCTAGGGCTTCCGGGGAGCTGTTTTTT. This gives the protein CASSSRASGELFF.

The chain joins TRBV29-1 to TRBJ1-2, with 8 bases aligning to TRBD1. V lost 7 bases and J lost 6; bases outside the gene matches: 10. There are 13 residues in the CDR3. The V gene's germline CDR1 is SQVTM and CDR2 ANQGSEA. CDR3 DNA: TGCAGCGCCGATACTACAGGGGGAAATGGCTACACCTTC. This sequence encodes CSADTTGGNGYTF.

The chain recombines TRBV4-3 with TRBJ1-1, with D uncertain. Deletions cut 0 bases from V and 1 base from J, with 9 bases between. From germline, CDR1 is LGHNA and CDR2 YSLEER. CDR3 length equals 15 residues. CDR3 amino acids: CASSQELGANTEAFF. DNA of the CDR3: TGCGCCAGCAGCCAAGAACTGGGTGCGAACACTGAAGCTTTCTTT.

The chain employs TRBV7-9 and TRBJ2-3; D gene ambiguous. The CDR3 covers 15 residues. Between the trimmed V and J ends, which lost 4 bases and 0 bases, there was a span of 11 bases. CDR1 is SEHNR, CDR2 FQNEAQ, per germline (reference sequence). The CDR3 sequence is CASSSVSRSTDTQYF. The CDR3 region has the DNA TGTGCCAGCAGCTCTGTTAGCCGTAGCACAGATACGCAGTATTTT. Filled out from reference TRBV7-9 and TRBJ2-3, the complete variable domain reads DTGVSQNPRHKITKRGQNVTFRCDPISEHNRLYWYRQTLGQGPEFLTYFQNEAQLEKSRLLSDRFSAERPKGSFSTLEIQRTEQGDSAMYLCASSSVSRSTDTQYFGPGTRLTVL.

J is TRBJ2-3 and V is TRBV30; D gene unclear. Germline V gene data show CDR1 as GTSNPN and CDR2 as SVGIG (reference sequence). The CDR3 runs to 13 residues. V shed 2 bases and J shed 2 bases, with 8 bases lying between them. CDR3 region: CAWSSRVTDTQYF. CDR3 DNA: TGTGCCTGGAGTAGTAGGGTCACAGATACGCAGTATTTT. Variable domain in full (rest from reference TRBV30 and TRBJ2-3): SQTIHQWPATLVQPVGSPLSLECTVEGTSNPNLYWYRQAAGRGLQLLFYSVGIGQISSEVPQNLSASRPQDRQFILSSKKLLLSDSGFYLCAWSSRVTDTQYFGPGTRLTVL.

The chain links TRBV6-5 to TRBJ2-5; no firm D call. Germline CDR1 MNHEY, CDR2 SVGAGI. Trimming cost V 2 bases and J 1 base, with 8 bases left between them. The CDR3 is 14 amino acids. The CDR3: CASSYLLTQETQYF. In nucleotides, the CDR3 is TGTGCCAGCAGTTACCTTTTAACCCAAGAGACCCAGTACTTC.

V usage is TRBV25-1 and J usage is TRBJ1-5; D gene unclear. The germline V gene encodes CDR1 MGHDK and CDR2 SYGVNS. The V end lost 4 bases, the J end lost 3 bases, and 10 bases lay between the germline ends. The CDR3 consists of 14 residues. In DNA, the CDR3 is TGTGCCAGCAGTGGTACGGGGTCCAATCAGCCCCAGCATTTT. It translates to CASSGTGSNQPQHF.

The chain couples TRBV2 to TRBJ2-1; D remains unclear. The CDR3 loop spans 15 amino acids. Trimming stripped 6 bases from V and 4 bases from J, with 16 bases between. The germline V gene has CDR1 SNHLY and CDR2 FYNNEI. Written as DNA, the CDR3 is TGTGCCAGCAGGGCGCCAGGATCAACATACAATGAGCAGTTCTTC. Its protein is CASRAPGSTYNEQFF.

This clone showed up just a few times. The chain couples TRBV9 to TRBJ2-7; 13 bases fit TRBD2. The trim removed 4 bases at V and 7 bases at J, leaving 14 bases unmatched. The CDR3 contains 17 residues. Germline CDR1 and CDR2: SGDLS and YYNGEE. The CDR3 reads CASSPGLAGARDLEQYF. CDR3 bases: TGTGCCAGCAGCCCAGGACTAGCGGGGGCCCGAGACTTAGAGCAGTACTTC.